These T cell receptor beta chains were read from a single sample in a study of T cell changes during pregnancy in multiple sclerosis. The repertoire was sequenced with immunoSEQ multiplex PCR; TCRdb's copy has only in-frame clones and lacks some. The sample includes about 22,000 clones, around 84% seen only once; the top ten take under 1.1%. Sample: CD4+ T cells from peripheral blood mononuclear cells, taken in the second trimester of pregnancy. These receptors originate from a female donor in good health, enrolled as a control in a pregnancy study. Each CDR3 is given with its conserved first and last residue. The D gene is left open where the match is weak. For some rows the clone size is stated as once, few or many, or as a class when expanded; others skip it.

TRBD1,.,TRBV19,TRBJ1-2,TGTGCCAGTAGGGGGGACAGGCATAACTATGGCTACACCTTC,CASRGDRHNYGYTF
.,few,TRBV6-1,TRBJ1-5,TGTGCCAGCAGTGAATGGGACACCAAGAGCAATCAGCCCCAGCATTTT,CASSEWDTKSNQPQHF
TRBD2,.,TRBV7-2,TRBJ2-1,TGTGCCAGCAGCTTACGACTAGCGGGGGATAAGTTCTTC,CASSLRLAGDKFF
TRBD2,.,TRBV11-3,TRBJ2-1,TGTGCCAGCAGCTCTGGGGGGAGTAGCGGGAGGACGAACAATGAGCAGTTCTTC,CASSSGGSSGRTNNEQFF
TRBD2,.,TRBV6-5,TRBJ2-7,TGTGCCAGCAGTTACTCGAAGGCGGGAGGGCCCCACGAGCAGTACTTC,CASSYSKAGGPHEQYF
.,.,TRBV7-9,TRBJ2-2,TGTGCCAGCAGCGCCATGACAGTCATAGACGCGAACACCGGGGAGCTGTTTTTT,CASSAMTVIDANTGELFF
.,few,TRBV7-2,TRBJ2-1,TGTGCCAGCAGCTTAGTGGTCAGATCCTACAATGAGCAGTTCTTC,CASSLVVRSYNEQFF
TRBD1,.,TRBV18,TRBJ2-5,TGTGCCAGCTCACCTTTGGACAGGGAAGAGACCCAGTACTTC,CASSPLDREETQYF
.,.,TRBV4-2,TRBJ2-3,TGTGCCAGCAGCCTCCCCGACCCCAGGGATACGCAGTATTTT,CASSLPDPRDTQYF
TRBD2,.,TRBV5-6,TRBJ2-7,TGTGCCAGCAGCCCACCCTTTGGACTAGCGGGAGTAGCCTACGAGCAGTACTTC,CASSPPFGLAGVAYEQYF
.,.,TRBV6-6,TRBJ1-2,TGTGCCAGCAGTAGGGACATACCGGACTATGGCTACACCTTC,CASSRDIPDYGYTF
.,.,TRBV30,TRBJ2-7,TGTGCCTGGACCCGGAGCTCCTACGAGCAGTACTTC,CAWTRSSYEQYF
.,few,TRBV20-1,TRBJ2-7,TGCAGTGCTGAAACAGGGTGGGAGCAGTACTTC,CSAETGWEQYF
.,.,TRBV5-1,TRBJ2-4,TGCGCCAGCGAGGTTGGGAGCGGGCCAAACATTCAGTACTTC,CASEVGSGPNIQYF
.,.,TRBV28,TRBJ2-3,TGTGCCAGCAGTTTAACGCCTACCACAGATACGCAGTATTTT,CASSLTPTTDTQYF
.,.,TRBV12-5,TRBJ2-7,TGTGCTAGTGCTAGAAAAGGTGGTCCGAAAGACGAGCAGTACTTC,CASARKGGPKDEQYF
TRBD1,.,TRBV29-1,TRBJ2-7,TGCAGCGTTGAGATATCCGGACAGGGGGTGGAGTACGAGCAGTACTTC,CSVEISGQGVEYEQYF
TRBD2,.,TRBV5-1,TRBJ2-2,TGCGCCAGCAGCCCGACTAGCGTAGCCGGGGAGCTGTTTTTT,CASSPTSVAGELFF
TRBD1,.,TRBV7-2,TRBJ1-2,TGTGCCAGCAGCTCGACAGGGGGCGGCTACACCTTC,CASSSTGGGYTF
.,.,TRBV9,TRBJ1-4,TGTGCCAGCAGCGGGACACCCTTTAATGAAAAACTGTTTTTT,CASSGTPFNEKLFF
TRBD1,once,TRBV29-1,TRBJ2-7,TGCAGCGTTGCTGGGACAGGGGCCTACGAGCAGTACTTC,CSVAGTGAYEQYF
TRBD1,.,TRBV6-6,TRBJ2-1,TGTGCCAGCAGCCCGCCGGACAGGGCCCTCCGCAATGAGCAGTTCTTC,CASSPPDRALRNEQFF
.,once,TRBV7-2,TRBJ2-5,TGTGCCAGCAGCTTAGACTTCTCCTTTCAAGAGACCCAGTACTTC,CASSLDFSFQETQYF
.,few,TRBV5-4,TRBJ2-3,TGTGCCAGCAGTTCTAAACGGACAGATACGCAGTATTTT,CASSSKRTDTQYF
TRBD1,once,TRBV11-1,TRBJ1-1,TGTGCCAGCAGCTTAGGTGGACAGGTCGAAGCTTTCTTT,CASSLGGQVEAFF
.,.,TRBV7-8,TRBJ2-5,TGTGCCAGCAGCTCAGACTTAATGAGGGAGACCCAGTACTTC,CASSSDLMRETQYF
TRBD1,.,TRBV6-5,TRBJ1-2,TGTGCCAGCAGTTACTTAGACAGGGCCTATGGCTACACCTTC,CASSYLDRAYGYTF
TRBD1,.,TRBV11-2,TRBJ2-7,TGTGCCAGCAGCTTAGATCTTGGGGACAGCTACGAGCAGTACTTC,CASSLDLGDSYEQYF
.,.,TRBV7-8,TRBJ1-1,TGTGCCAGCAGCCTCCGGGCCGGGGGAGAAGCTTTCTTT,CASSLRAGGEAFF
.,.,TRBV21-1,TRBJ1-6,TGTGCCAGCAGCAGTCCTTTGAGCTCCTATAATTCACCCCTCCACTTT,CASSSPLSSYNSPLHF
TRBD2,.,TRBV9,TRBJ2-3,TGTGCCAGCAGCGTAGAGGCTAGCGGGGGGGGCACAGATACGCAGTATTTT,CASSVEASGGGTDTQYF